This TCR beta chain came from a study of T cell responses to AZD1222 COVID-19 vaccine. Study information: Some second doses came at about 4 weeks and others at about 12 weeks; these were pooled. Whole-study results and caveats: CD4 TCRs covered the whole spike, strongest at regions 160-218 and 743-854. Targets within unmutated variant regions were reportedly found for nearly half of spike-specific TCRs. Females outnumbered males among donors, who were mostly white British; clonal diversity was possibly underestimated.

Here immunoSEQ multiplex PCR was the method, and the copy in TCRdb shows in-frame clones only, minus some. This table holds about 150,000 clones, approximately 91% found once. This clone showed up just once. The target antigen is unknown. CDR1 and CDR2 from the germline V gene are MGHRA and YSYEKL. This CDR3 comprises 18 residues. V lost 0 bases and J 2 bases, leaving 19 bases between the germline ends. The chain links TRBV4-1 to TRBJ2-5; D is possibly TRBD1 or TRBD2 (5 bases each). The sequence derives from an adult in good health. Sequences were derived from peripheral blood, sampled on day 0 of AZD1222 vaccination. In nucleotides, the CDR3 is TGCGCCAGCAGCCAAGATTGGGGGTCAGTCTCGCTGCAAGAGACCCAGTACTTC. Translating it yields CASSQDWGSVSLQETQYF.